These T cell receptor beta chains were read from a single sample in a study of identical twins. A single record per CDR3 protein comes from TCRdb applying MiXCR to the 5' RACE reads. The sample has around 960,000 distinct CDR3 sequences; 10% to 15% are singletons. These data were also reused for a study on yellow fever vaccine responses in identical twins.

The sample consisted of PBMCs. These receptors all come from a woman under 30 in good health. Both conserved end residues are part of each CDR3.

j_call | v_call | cdr3_aa
TRBJ2-7 | TRBV20-1 | CSAWDRDHEQYF
TRBJ2-1 | TRBV24-1 | CATSRQGGNEQFF
TRBJ2-1 | TRBV6-5 | CASSYSAQGYNEQFF
TRBJ2-5 | TRBV10-3 | CAIRGTAQETQYF
TRBJ2-3 | TRBV12-3/TRBV12-4 | CASTFSWGGVTDTQYF
TRBJ2-3 | TRBV7-8 | CASSLLVFGGRRTDTQYF
TRBJ2-1 | TRBV9 | CASSSFGLALYNEQFF
TRBJ2-3 | TRBV9 | CASSLPLETSTDTQYF
TRBJ2-1 | TRBV5-1 | CASGTSGGLYNEQFF
TRBJ2-7 | TRBV7-9 | CASSLAYAGVYEQYF
TRBJ1-2 | TRBV5-6 | CASSLNTNYGYTF
TRBJ1-1 | TRBV29-1 | CSVEGGRVNTEAFF
TRBJ2-2 | TRBV24-1 | CATSDSTGSTGELFF
TRBJ2-5 | TRBV4-1 | CASSQVVLRRGETQYF
TRBJ2-4 | TRBV3-1 | CASSRERLALAKNIQYF
TRBJ1-2 | TRBV20-1 | CSARVPEGYGYTF
TRBJ2-2 | TRBV11-2 | CASSFVPAGQGVAGELFF
TRBJ1-1 | TRBV20-1 | CSARVGGQTNTEAFF
TRBJ2-1 | TRBV5-1 | CASSLAGDNYNEQFF
TRBJ2-2 | TRBV10-3 | CAISESWGQGTGELFF
TRBJ2-3 | TRBV3-1 | CASSQDRVVPRADTQYF
TRBJ1-1 | TRBV20-1 | CSARDISASARKDTEAFF
TRBJ1-2 | TRBV12-3/TRBV12-4 | CASSASLYGYTF
TRBJ2-7 | TRBV5-1 | CASSFWDSGGEQYF
TRBJ2-1 | TRBV20-1 | CSARDSEGGSYNEQFF
TRBJ2-3 | TRBV4-1 | CASSLDPGGTDTQYF
TRBJ2-3 | TRBV9 | CASSVEASGSTDTQYF
TRBJ1-1 | TRBV6-1 | CASSEPLTRTANTEAFF
TRBJ2-1 | TRBV12-3/TRBV12-4 | CTCCLKTLRGLHNEQFF
TRBJ1-6 | TRBV11-2 | CASSLVQGPLHF
TRBJ2-1 | TRBV7-8 | CASSLARTSVSSYNEQFF
TRBJ2-2 | TRBV5-1 | CASSLRPGQGATGELFF
TRBJ2-3 | TRBV5-5 | CASSPRGSGTDTQYF
TRBJ2-3 | TRBV7-9 | CASSTRDRFTDTQYF
TRBJ1-1 | TRBV5-1 | CASSFDSTEAFF
TRBJ1-1 | TRBV12-3/TRBV12-4 | CASSLVGQGGSEAFF
TRBJ2-1 | TRBV12-3/TRBV12-4 | CASSLLGRTYNEQFF
TRBJ1-3 | TRBV10-3 | CAISELTVGNTIYF
TRBJ2-3 | TRBV12-3/TRBV12-4 | CASSTGLAGADTQYF
TRBJ2-1 | TRBV19 | CASSISLVYEQFF
TRBJ2-2 | TRBV5-1 | CASSSNQGAQGTGELFF
TRBJ2-3 | TRBV20-1 | CSAVGGETDTQYF
TRBJ2-3 | TRBV18 | CASSPTAGSADTQYF
TRBJ2-1 | TRBV2 | CATLRESPYNEQFF
TRBJ2-2 | TRBV11-2 | CASSLTLAGGNTGELFF
TRBJ2-5 | TRBV12-3/TRBV12-4 | CASSFGQRGTQYF
TRBJ2-7 | TRBV10-3 | CAISRGSGYEQYF
TRBJ2-3 | TRBV7-9 | CASTYLPGHRTDTQYF
TRBJ2-3 | TRBV6-1 | CASRAEGRLDTQYF
TRBJ2-4 | TRBV15 | CATSREYWGSVYF
TRBJ1-5 | TRBV6-1 | CASRRAGINQPQHF
TRBJ1-2 | TRBV7-9 | CASSLVEEQGYTF
TRBJ2-3 | TRBV4-1 | CASSHNFPSTDTQYF
TRBJ1-2 | TRBV7-9 | CASSLRAGPNYGYTF